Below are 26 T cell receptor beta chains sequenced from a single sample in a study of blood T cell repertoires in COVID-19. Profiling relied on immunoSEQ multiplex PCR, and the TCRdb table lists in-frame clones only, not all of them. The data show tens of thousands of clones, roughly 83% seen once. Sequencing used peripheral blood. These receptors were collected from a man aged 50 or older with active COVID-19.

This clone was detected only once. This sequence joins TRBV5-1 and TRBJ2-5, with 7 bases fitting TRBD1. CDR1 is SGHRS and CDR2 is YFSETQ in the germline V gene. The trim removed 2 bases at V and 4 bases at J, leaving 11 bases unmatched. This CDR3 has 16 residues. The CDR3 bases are TGCGCCAGCAGCTTCTCGACGACAGGGTCGGGAGAGACCCAGTACTTC. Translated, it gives CASSFSTTGSGETQYF.

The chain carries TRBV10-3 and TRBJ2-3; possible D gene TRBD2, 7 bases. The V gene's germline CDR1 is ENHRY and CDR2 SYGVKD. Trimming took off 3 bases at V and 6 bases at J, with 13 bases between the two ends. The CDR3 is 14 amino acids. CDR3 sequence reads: CAISDGGGPDTQYF. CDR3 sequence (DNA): TGTGCCATCAGTGATGGCGGGGGCCCCGATACGCAGTATTTT.

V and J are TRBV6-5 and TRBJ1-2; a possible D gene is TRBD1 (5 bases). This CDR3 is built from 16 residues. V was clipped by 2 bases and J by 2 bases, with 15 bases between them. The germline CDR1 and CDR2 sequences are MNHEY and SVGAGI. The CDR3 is CASSYQGGEVNYGYTF. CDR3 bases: TGTGCCAGCAGTTACCAGGGAGGGGAGGTAAACTATGGCTACACCTTC.

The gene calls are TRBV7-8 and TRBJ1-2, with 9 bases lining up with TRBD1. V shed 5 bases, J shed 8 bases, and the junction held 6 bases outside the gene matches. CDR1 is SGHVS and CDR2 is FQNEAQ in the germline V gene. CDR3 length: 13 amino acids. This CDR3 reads CASSIQGAQGYTF. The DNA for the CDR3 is TGTGCCAGCAGCATACAGGGGGCGCAAGGCTACACCTTC.

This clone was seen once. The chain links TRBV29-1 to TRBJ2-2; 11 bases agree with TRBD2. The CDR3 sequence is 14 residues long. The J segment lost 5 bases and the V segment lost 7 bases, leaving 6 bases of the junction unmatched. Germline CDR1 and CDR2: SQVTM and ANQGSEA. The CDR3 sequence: CSAGSGRGTGELFF. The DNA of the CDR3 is TGCAGCGCCGGTAGCGGGAGGGGTACCGGGGAGCTGTTTTTT.

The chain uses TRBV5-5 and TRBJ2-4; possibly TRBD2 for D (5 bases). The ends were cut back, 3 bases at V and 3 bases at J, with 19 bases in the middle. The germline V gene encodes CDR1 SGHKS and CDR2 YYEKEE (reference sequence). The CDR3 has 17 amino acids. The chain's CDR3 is CASSSTPRGRVKNIQYF. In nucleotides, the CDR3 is TGTGCCAGCAGCTCCACCCCTCGGGGTAGGGTCAAAAACATTCAGTACTTC.

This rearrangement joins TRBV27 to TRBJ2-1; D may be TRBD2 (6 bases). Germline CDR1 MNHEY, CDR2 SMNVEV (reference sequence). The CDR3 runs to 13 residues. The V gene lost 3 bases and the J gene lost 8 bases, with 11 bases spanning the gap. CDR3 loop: CASSFLALDEQFF. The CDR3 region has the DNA TGTGCCAGCAGTTTCCTAGCGCTGGATGAGCAGTTCTTC.

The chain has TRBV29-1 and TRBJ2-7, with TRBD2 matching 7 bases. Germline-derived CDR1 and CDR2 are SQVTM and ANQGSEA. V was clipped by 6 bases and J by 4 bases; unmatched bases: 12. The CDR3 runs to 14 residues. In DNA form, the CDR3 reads TGCAGCGTAGCGGCCGGGACTACCATATACGAGCAGTACTTC. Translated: CSVAAGTTIYEQYF.

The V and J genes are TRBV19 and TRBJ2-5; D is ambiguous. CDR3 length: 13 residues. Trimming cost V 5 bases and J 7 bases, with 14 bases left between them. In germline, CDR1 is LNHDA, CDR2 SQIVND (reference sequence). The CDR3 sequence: CASSLNQESTQYF. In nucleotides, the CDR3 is TGTGCCAGTAGTTTGAACCAGGAATCGACCCAGTACTTC.

This CDR3 is CASSPTGGLRGNTIYF. In nucleotides, the CDR3 is TGTGCCAGCAGCCCGACAGGGGGCTTGAGAGGAAACACCATATATTTT. The chain links TRBV7-2 to TRBJ1-3; 10 bases agree with TRBD1. The CDR3 has 16 residues. In germline, CDR1 is SGHTA, CDR2 FQGNSA. V trimming: 5 bases; J trimming: 4 bases; junction bases outside the gene matches: 8. Full variable domain (remainder filled in from reference TRBV7-2 and TRBJ1-3): GAGVSQSPSNKVTEKGKDVELRCDPISGHTALYWYRQSLGQGLEFLIYFQGNSAPDKSGLPSDRFSAERTGGSVSTLTIQRTQQEDSAVYLCASSPTGGLRGNTIYFGEGSWLTVV.

CDR3 DNA sequence: TGCGCCAGCAGCAAGGGGGCAATAAGAAGCACAGATACGCAGTATTTT. Protein sequence: CASSKGAIRSTDTQYF. The chain has TRBV5-1 and TRBJ2-3, with 7 bases lining up with TRBD1. From germline, CDR1 is SGHRS and CDR2 YFSETQ. The CDR3 length is 16 residues. V lost 4 bases, J lost 0 bases, and 8 bases stayed unmatched.

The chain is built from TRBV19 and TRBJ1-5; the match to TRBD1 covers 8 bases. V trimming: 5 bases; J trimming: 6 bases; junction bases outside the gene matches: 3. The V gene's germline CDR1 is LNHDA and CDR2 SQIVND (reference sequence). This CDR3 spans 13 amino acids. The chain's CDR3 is CASSVDRAQPQHF. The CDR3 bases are TGTGCCAGTAGTGTGGACAGGGCTCAGCCCCAGCATTTT.

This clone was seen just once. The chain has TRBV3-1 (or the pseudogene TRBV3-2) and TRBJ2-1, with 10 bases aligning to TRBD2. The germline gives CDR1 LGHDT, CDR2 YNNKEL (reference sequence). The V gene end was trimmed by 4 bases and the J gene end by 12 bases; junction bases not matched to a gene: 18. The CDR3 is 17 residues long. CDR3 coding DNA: TGTGCCAGCAGCCGAAGGGGGATCCAGCGGGAGGGCGGGAGGCAGTTCTTC. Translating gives CASSRRGIQREGGRQFF.

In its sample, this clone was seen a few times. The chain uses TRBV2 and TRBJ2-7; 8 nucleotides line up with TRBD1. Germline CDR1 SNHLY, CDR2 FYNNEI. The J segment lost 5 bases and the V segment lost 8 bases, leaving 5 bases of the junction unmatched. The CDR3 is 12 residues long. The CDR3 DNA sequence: TGTGCCAGCGGGGGGACAGGCGACGAGCAGTACTTC. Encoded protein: CASGGTGDEQYF.

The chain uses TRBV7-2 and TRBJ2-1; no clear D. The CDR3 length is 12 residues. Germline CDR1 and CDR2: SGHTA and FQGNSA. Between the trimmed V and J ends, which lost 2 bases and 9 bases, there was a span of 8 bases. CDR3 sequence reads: CASSLSLSEQFF. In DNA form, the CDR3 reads TGTGCCAGCAGCTTATCCCTAAGTGAGCAGTTCTTC. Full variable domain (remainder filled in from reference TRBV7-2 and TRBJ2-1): GAGVSQSPSNKVTEKGKDVELRCDPISGHTALYWYRQSLGQGLEFLIYFQGNSAPDKSGLPSDRFSAERTGGSVSTLTIQRTQQEDSAVYLCASSLSLSEQFFGPGTRLTVL.

The CDR3: CASSQDSGTGNTIYF. In DNA, the CDR3 is TGCGCCAGCAGCCAAGATTCAGGGACTGGAAACACCATATATTTT. The chain links TRBV4-1 to TRBJ1-3, with D perhaps TRBD1 (5 bases). Germline loops: CDR1 MGHRA, CDR2 YSYEKL. V shed 0 bases and J shed 2 bases, with 8 bases lying between them. The CDR3 contains 15 residues.

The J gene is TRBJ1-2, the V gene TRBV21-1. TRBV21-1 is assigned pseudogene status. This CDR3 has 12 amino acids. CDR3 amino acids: CASSKVSYGYTF. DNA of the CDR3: TGTGCCAGCAGCAAAGTTTCTTATGGCTACACCTTC.

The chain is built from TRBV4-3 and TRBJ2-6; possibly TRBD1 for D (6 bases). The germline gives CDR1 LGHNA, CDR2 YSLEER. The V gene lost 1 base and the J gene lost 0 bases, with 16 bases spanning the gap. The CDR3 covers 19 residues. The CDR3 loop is CASSQGARGKLSGANVLTF. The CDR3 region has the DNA TGCGCCAGCAGCCAAGGAGCCAGGGGAAAGCTCTCTGGGGCCAACGTCCTGACTTTC.

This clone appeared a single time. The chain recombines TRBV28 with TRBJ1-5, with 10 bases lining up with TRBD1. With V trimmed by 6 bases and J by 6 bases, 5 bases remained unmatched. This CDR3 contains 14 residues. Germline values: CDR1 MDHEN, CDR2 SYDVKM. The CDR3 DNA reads TGTGCCAGCAGACTCGGACAGGGGGGTCAGCCCCAGCATTTT. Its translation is CASRLGQGGQPQHF.

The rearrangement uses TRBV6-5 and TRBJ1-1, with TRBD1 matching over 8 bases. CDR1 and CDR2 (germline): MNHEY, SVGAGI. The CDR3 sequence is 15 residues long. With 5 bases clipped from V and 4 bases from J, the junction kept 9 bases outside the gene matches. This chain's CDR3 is CASSLRGDRFTEAFF. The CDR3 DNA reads TGTGCCAGCAGTCTACGGGGGGACAGGTTCACTGAAGCTTTCTTT.

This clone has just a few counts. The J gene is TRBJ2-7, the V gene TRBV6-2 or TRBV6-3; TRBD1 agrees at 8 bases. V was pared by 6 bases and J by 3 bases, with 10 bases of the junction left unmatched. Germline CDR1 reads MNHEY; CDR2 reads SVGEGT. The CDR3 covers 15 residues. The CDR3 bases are TGTGCCAGCAGCTCACCCCGACAGGGGAACTACGAGCAGTACTTC. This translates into CASSSPRQGNYEQYF.

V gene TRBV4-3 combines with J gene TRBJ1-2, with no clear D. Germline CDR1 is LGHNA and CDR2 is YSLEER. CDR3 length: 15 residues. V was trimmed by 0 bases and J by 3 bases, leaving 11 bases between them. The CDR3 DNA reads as TGCGCCAGCAGCCAAGAGAGCCCACCCCACTATGGCTACACCTTC. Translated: CASSQESPPHYGYTF.

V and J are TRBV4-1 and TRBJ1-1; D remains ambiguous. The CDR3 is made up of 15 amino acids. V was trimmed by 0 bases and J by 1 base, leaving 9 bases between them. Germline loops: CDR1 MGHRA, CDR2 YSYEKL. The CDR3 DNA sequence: TGCGCCAGCAGCCAAGATCGTGGGCGGAACACTGAAGCTTTCTTT. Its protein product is CASSQDRGRNTEAFF.

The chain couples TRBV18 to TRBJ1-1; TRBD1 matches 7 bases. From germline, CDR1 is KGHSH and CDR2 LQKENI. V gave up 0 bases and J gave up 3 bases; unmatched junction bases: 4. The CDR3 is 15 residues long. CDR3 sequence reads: CASSPPSGGHTEAFF. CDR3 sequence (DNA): TGTGCCAGCTCACCACCTTCAGGGGGGCACACTGAAGCTTTCTTT.

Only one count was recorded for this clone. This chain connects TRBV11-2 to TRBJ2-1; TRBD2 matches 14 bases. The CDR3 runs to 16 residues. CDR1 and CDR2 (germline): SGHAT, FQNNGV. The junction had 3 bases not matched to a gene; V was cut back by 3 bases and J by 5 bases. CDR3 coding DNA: TGTGCCAGCAGCTTGGGACTAGCGGGAGCGGACAATGAGCAGTTCTTC. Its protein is CASSLGLAGADNEQFF.

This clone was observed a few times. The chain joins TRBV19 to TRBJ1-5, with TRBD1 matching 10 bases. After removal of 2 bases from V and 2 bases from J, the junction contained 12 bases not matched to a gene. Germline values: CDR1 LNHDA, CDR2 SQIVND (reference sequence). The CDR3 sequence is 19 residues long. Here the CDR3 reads CASSIIRDRGQLGNQPQHF. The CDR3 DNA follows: TGTGCCAGTAGTATAATCCGGGACAGGGGCCAATTAGGCAATCAGCCCCAGCATTTT.